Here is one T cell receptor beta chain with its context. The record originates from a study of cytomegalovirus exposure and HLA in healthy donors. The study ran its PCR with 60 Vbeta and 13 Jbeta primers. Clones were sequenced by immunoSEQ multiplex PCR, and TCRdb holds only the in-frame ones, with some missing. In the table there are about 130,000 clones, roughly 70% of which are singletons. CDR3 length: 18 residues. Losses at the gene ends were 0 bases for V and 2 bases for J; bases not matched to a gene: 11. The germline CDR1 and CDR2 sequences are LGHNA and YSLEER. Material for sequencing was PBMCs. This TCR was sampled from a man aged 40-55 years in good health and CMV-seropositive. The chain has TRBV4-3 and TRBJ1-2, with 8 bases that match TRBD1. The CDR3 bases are TGCGCCAGCAGCCAAGATGTCCCGGCAGGGGGCCTGAACTATGGCTACACCTTC. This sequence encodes CASSQDVPAGGLNYGYTF.